This T cell receptor (beta chain) was recorded in a study of blood T cell repertoires in COVID-19. The method was immunoSEQ multiplex PCR; TCRdb's version includes in-frame clones alone and lacks a portion of them. Of roughly 290,000 clones in the sample, around four fifths were seen once. This TCR was recovered from a woman in her 50s with active or convalescent COVID-19. Sequencing was carried out using peripheral blood.

Here the CDR3 reads CASSETATGELFF. DNA of the CDR3: TGTGCCAGCAGTGAAACCGCGACCGGGGAGCTGTTTTTT. The rearrangement links TRBV2 to TRBJ2-2, with D unresolved. CDR3 length: 13 residues. The V gene lost 2 bases and the J gene lost 5 bases, with 6 bases spanning the gap. Looked up from germline, CDR1 is SNHLY and CDR2 is FYNNEI.